Listed below are T cell receptor beta chains from one sample, sequenced in a study of blood T cells in healthy people across ages. TCRdb analysed the 5' RACE reads with MiXCR anew, one entry per CDR3 protein. The sample lists some 1.4 million distinct CDR3 sequences; around 42% were seen once. The sample comprised blood. Receptors originate from a woman aged 18-29 years in good health. The CDR3 runs from the conserved cysteine through the conserved F or W. D genes are given only for firm matches. The size field is filled for only some rows; it gives once, few, many or a size class.

D gene: .
V gene: TRBV15
clone size: .
J gene: TRBJ2-5
CDR3 protein: CATSRPPVLGETQYF
CDR3 DNA: TGTGCCACCAGCAGACCCCCAGTGCTTGGAGAGACCCAGTACTTC

D gene: .
V gene: TRBV9
clone size: .
J gene: TRBJ2-3
CDR3 protein: CASSVASEDTQYF
CDR3 DNA: TGTGCCAGCAGCGTAGCTAGCGAGGATACGCAGTATTTT

D gene: .
V gene: TRBV5-4
clone size: .
J gene: TRBJ2-7
CDR3 protein: CASSPVGAGLINYEQYF
CDR3 DNA: TGTGCCAGCAGCCCGGTTGGGGCAGGACTGATTAACTACGAGCAGTACTTC

D gene: .
V gene: TRBV6-2/TRBV6-3
clone size: .
J gene: TRBJ1-5
CDR3 protein: CASQTSNQPQHF
CDR3 DNA: TGTGCGAGTCAGACTAGCAATCAGCCCCAGCATTTT

D gene: .
V gene: TRBV11-2
clone size: .
J gene: TRBJ2-3
CDR3 protein: CASSFRQSTETQYF
CDR3 DNA: TGTGCCAGCAGCTTTAGGCAGTCCACAGAGACGCAGTATTTT

D gene: .
V gene: TRBV7-7
clone size: few
J gene: TRBJ1-2
CDR3 protein: CASSTTDSTNYGYTF
CDR3 DNA: TGTGCCAGCAGCACAACGGACAGTACTAACTATGGCTACACCTTC

D gene: TRBD1
V gene: TRBV10-3
clone size: many
J gene: TRBJ1-2
CDR3 protein: CAISHGTGDGYTF
CDR3 DNA: TGTGCCATCAGTCACGGGACAGGGGACGGCTACACCTTC

D gene: .
V gene: TRBV28
clone size: few
J gene: TRBJ1-2
CDR3 protein: CASSPSRYGYTF
CDR3 DNA: TGTGCCAGCAGCCCCTCTCGGTATGGCTACACCTTC

D gene: TRBD1
V gene: TRBV29-1
clone size: few
J gene: TRBJ2-1
CDR3 protein: CSVDWGTGFAYNEQFF
CDR3 DNA: TGCAGCGTTGACTGGGGGACAGGGTTTGCCTACAATGAGCAGTTCTTC

D gene: .
V gene: TRBV29-1
clone size: .
J gene: TRBJ2-5
CDR3 protein: CSVLHPREGETQYF
CDR3 DNA: TGCAGCGTTCTCCACCCCAGGGAAGGGGAGACCCAGTACTTC

D gene: TRBD1
V gene: TRBV4-1
clone size: .
J gene: TRBJ1-1
CDR3 protein: CASSQSAGGTEAFF
CDR3 DNA: TGCGCCAGCAGCCAATCCGCAGGGGGCACTGAAGCTTTCTTT

D gene: TRBD1
V gene: TRBV5-1
clone size: many
J gene: TRBJ2-1
CDR3 protein: CASSLGQGNNEQFF
CDR3 DNA: TGCGCCAGCAGCTTGGGACAGGGAAACAATGAGCAGTTCTTC

D gene: .
V gene: TRBV20-1
clone size: few
J gene: TRBJ2-5
CDR3 protein: CSARVWGDQYF
CDR3 DNA: TGCAGTGCTAGAGTGTGGGGTGACCAGTACTTC

D gene: TRBD2
V gene: TRBV20-1
clone size: .
J gene: TRBJ2-1
CDR3 protein: CSARGRAKALGGNEQFF
CDR3 DNA: TGCAGTGCCCGCGGGAGGGCCAAAGCACTCGGGGGCAATGAGCAGTTCTTC

D gene: .
V gene: TRBV7-9
clone size: .
J gene: TRBJ2-1
CDR3 protein: CASSSQARNNEQFF
CDR3 DNA: TGTGCCAGCAGCTCGCAGGCCCGAAACAATGAGCAGTTCTTC

D gene: .
V gene: TRBV2
clone size: .
J gene: TRBJ1-2
CDR3 protein: CASSEEAYGGYTF
CDR3 DNA: TGTGCCAGCAGTGAAGAGGCATACGGGGGCTACACCTTC

D gene: TRBD1
V gene: TRBV20-1
clone size: .
J gene: TRBJ1-5
CDR3 protein: CSANRGSLGSQHF
CDR3 DNA: TGCAGTGCCAACAGGGGGTCCCTCGGGTCCCAGCATTTT

D gene: .
V gene: TRBV6-1
clone size: .
J gene: TRBJ2-1
CDR3 protein: CATHQTQFF
CDR3 DNA: TGTGCCACCCATCAGACCCAGTTCTTC

D gene: TRBD2
V gene: TRBV9
clone size: .
J gene: TRBJ2-1
CDR3 protein: CASSVGGRSYNEQFF
CDR3 DNA: TGTGCCAGCAGCGTCGGCGGGAGATCCTACAATGAGCAGTTCTTC

D gene: .
V gene: TRBV25-1
clone size: .
J gene: TRBJ1-2
CDR3 protein: CASSEAPYYGYTF
CDR3 DNA: TGTGCCAGCAGTGAAGCTCCCTACTATGGCTACACCTTC

D gene: TRBD1
V gene: TRBV20-1
clone size: .
J gene: TRBJ2-3
CDR3 protein: CSAEGTGNGDTQYF
CDR3 DNA: TGCAGTGCTGAGGGGACAGGGAATGGAGATACGCAGTATTTT

D gene: .
V gene: TRBV7-3
clone size: .
J gene: TRBJ1-2
CDR3 protein: CASSLSSSNYGYTF
CDR3 DNA: TGTGCCAGCAGCTTATCTTCCAGCAACTATGGCTACACCTTC

D gene: .
V gene: TRBV7-7
clone size: few
J gene: TRBJ2-1
CDR3 protein: CASSFVAHNEQFF
CDR3 DNA: TGTGCCAGCAGCTTCGTAGCGCACAATGAGCAGTTCTTC

D gene: .
V gene: TRBV15
clone size: .
J gene: TRBJ2-3
CDR3 protein: CATTTADTQYF
CDR3 DNA: TGTGCCACTACCACCGCGGATACGCAGTATTTT

D gene: .
V gene: TRBV6-4
clone size: .
J gene: TRBJ2-3
CDR3 protein: CASSEGTADTDTQYF
CDR3 DNA: TGTGCCAGCAGTGAGGGTACAGCCGACACAGATACGCAGTATTTT

D gene: .
V gene: TRBV20-1
clone size: few
J gene: TRBJ2-7
CDR3 protein: CSARTSYEQYF
CDR3 DNA: TGCAGTGCTAGGACATCCTACGAGCAGTACTTC

D gene: TRBD2
V gene: TRBV6-1
clone size: few
J gene: TRBJ2-7
CDR3 protein: CASRLAGGVYEQYF
CDR3 DNA: TGTGCCAGCAGGTTAGCGGGAGGCGTCTACGAGCAGTACTTC

D gene: .
V gene: TRBV5-5
clone size: .
J gene: TRBJ1-1
CDR3 protein: CASSPDGSMNTEAFF
CDR3 DNA: TGTGCCAGCAGCCCCGACGGGAGCATGAACACTGAAGCTTTCTTT

D gene: TRBD1
V gene: TRBV11-2
clone size: once
J gene: TRBJ1-6
CDR3 protein: CASSPETGGLSPLHF
CDR3 DNA: TGTGCCAGCAGCCCAGAGACAGGGGGCCTTTCACCCCTCCACTTT

D gene: .
V gene: TRBV18
clone size: .
J gene: TRBJ2-7
CDR3 protein: CASSPAGSGYEQYF
CDR3 DNA: TGTGCCAGCTCACCTGCAGGCTCGGGCTACGAGCAGTACTTC

D gene: .
V gene: TRBV7-2
clone size: .
J gene: TRBJ2-7
CDR3 protein: CASSRTASYEQYF
CDR3 DNA: TGTGCCAGCAGCCGGACAGCCTCCTACGAGCAGTACTTC

D gene: TRBD2
V gene: TRBV29-1
clone size: few
J gene: TRBJ2-1
CDR3 protein: CSVEGLAGGSEQFF
CDR3 DNA: TGCAGCGTTGAGGGGCTAGCGGGAGGGAGTGAGCAGTTCTTC

D gene: TRBD1
V gene: TRBV18
clone size: few
J gene: TRBJ1-1
CDR3 protein: CASSKTGPNTEAFF
CDR3 DNA: TGTGCCAGCTCTAAGACAGGGCCGAACACTGAAGCTTTCTTT

D gene: .
V gene: TRBV2
clone size: .
J gene: TRBJ1-5
CDR3 protein: CASRQGLKSNQPQHF
CDR3 DNA: TGTGCCAGCAGGCAAGGACTCAAGAGCAATCAGCCCCAGCATTTT

D gene: .
V gene: TRBV27
clone size: .
J gene: TRBJ1-1
CDR3 protein: CASSSGGSWNTEAFF
CDR3 DNA: TGTGCCAGCAGTTCCGGGGGAAGTTGGAACACTGAAGCTTTCTTT

D gene: .
V gene: TRBV27
clone size: .
J gene: TRBJ2-7
CDR3 protein: CATGGVGEQYF
CDR3 DNA: TGTGCCACCGGCGGGGTTGGCGAGCAGTACTTC

D gene: .
V gene: TRBV7-9
clone size: .
J gene: TRBJ2-3
CDR3 protein: CASSLGGGGLADTQYF
CDR3 DNA: TGTGCCAGCAGCTTGGGAGGTGGGGGATTGGCAGATACGCAGTATTTT

D gene: .
V gene: TRBV6-1
clone size: few
J gene: TRBJ2-6
CDR3 protein: CASSGGVPGANVLTF
CDR3 DNA: TGTGCCAGCAGTGGGGGAGTTCCTGGGGCCAACGTCCTGACTTTC

D gene: .
V gene: TRBV27
clone size: .
J gene: TRBJ2-7
CDR3 protein: CATSTNNEQYF
CDR3 DNA: TGTGCCACCTCTACTAACAATGAGCAGTACTTC

D gene: TRBD2
V gene: TRBV12-3/TRBV12-4
clone size: .
J gene: TRBJ2-7
CDR3 protein: CASSKTSGRSYEQYF
CDR3 DNA: TGTGCCAGCAGTAAGACTAGCGGGAGAAGCTACGAGCAGTACTTC

D gene: .
V gene: TRBV30
clone size: .
J gene: TRBJ2-1
CDR3 protein: CAWSNVGEQFF
CDR3 DNA: TGTGCCTGGAGTAATGTTGGTGAGCAGTTCTTC

D gene: .
V gene: TRBV20-1
clone size: few
J gene: TRBJ1-2
CDR3 protein: CSARDARGGNYGYTF
CDR3 DNA: TGCAGTGCTAGAGATGCTCGGGGGGGGAACTATGGCTACACCTTC

D gene: TRBD2
V gene: TRBV20-1
clone size: .
J gene: TRBJ2-3
CDR3 protein: CSARSPLGTSGGDTQYF
CDR3 DNA: TGCAGTGCTAGATCCCCCCTGGGGACTAGCGGGGGGGATACGCAGTATTTT

D gene: TRBD2
V gene: TRBV5-1
clone size: .
J gene: TRBJ2-1
CDR3 protein: CASSLLAGIDNEQFF
CDR3 DNA: TGCGCCAGCAGCCTTCTAGCGGGGATCGACAATGAGCAGTTCTTC

D gene: .
V gene: TRBV6-5
clone size: many
J gene: TRBJ2-3
CDR3 protein: CASSKDGPDTQYF
CDR3 DNA: TGTGCCAGCAGCAAGGACGGACCAGATACGCAGTATTTT

D gene: .
V gene: TRBV6-4
clone size: few
J gene: TRBJ1-1
CDR3 protein: CASSEGFF
CDR3 DNA: TGTGCCAGCAGTGAGGGTTTCTTT

D gene: TRBD1
V gene: TRBV5-1
clone size: .
J gene: TRBJ2-2
CDR3 protein: CASSFQGTANTGELFF
CDR3 DNA: TGCGCCAGCAGCTTCCAGGGGACAGCTAACACCGGGGAGCTGTTTTTT

D gene: TRBD1
V gene: TRBV7-2
clone size: few
J gene: TRBJ1-2
CDR3 protein: CASSLGGTDYGYTF
CDR3 DNA: TGTGCCAGCAGCTTAGGAGGGACAGACTATGGCTACACCTTC

D gene: .
V gene: TRBV6-5
clone size: few
J gene: TRBJ2-4
CDR3 protein: CASSYSAPTQWGEQYF
CDR3 DNA: TGTGCCAGCAGTTACTCGGCCCCTACCCAATGGGGTGAGCAGTACTTC

D gene: .
V gene: TRBV3-1
clone size: .
J gene: TRBJ1-1
CDR3 protein: CASSPQTTNWGTEAFF
CDR3 DNA: TGTGCCAGCAGCCCCCAAACGACAAATTGGGGCACTGAAGCTTTCTTT

D gene: TRBD2
V gene: TRBV20-1
clone size: few
J gene: TRBJ2-7
CDR3 protein: CSALGVLAGPHSYEQYF
CDR3 DNA: TGCAGTGCTTTGGGGGTCCTAGCGGGGCCCCACTCCTACGAGCAGTACTTC

D gene: .
V gene: TRBV2
clone size: few
J gene: TRBJ2-7
CDR3 protein: CASSAPSASSYEQYF
CDR3 DNA: TGTGCCAGCAGTGCGCCTAGCGCGAGCTCCTACGAGCAGTACTTC

D gene: .
V gene: TRBV28
clone size: few
J gene: TRBJ1-2
CDR3 protein: CASSIPGSYGYTF
CDR3 DNA: TGTGCCAGCAGTATACCGGGCAGCTATGGCTACACCTTC

D gene: .
V gene: TRBV12-3/TRBV12-4
clone size: .
J gene: TRBJ1-4
CDR3 protein: CASSFEGSTNEKLFF
CDR3 DNA: TGTGCCAGCAGTTTCGAGGGGTCAACTAATGAAAAACTGTTTTTT

D gene: .
V gene: TRBV3-1
clone size: .
J gene: TRBJ1-5
CDR3 protein: CASSTTAYSNQPQHF
CDR3 DNA: TGTGCCAGCAGCACAACAGCCTATAGCAATCAGCCCCAGCATTTT

D gene: .
V gene: TRBV12-3/TRBV12-4
clone size: .
J gene: TRBJ1-3
CDR3 protein: CASSPSEGNTIYF
CDR3 DNA: TGTGCCAGCAGCCCGAGCGAGGGAAACACCATATATTTT

D gene: TRBD1
V gene: TRBV24-1
clone size: .
J gene: TRBJ2-7
CDR3 protein: CATSETGTGSHGQYF
CDR3 DNA: TGTGCCACCAGTGAAACCGGGACAGGGTCACACGGGCAGTACTTC

D gene: .
V gene: TRBV20-1
clone size: .
J gene: TRBJ2-1
CDR3 protein: CSARASVYNEQFF
CDR3 DNA: TGCAGTGCTAGGGCTAGCGTGTACAATGAGCAGTTCTTC

D gene: TRBD2
V gene: TRBV9
clone size: .
J gene: TRBJ2-1
CDR3 protein: CASSVEAGGRNNEQFF
CDR3 DNA: TGTGCCAGCAGCGTAGAAGCGGGGGGTCGTAACAATGAGCAGTTCTTC

D gene: TRBD2
V gene: TRBV4-2
clone size: few
J gene: TRBJ2-5
CDR3 protein: CASSQDLLAGVETQYF
CDR3 DNA: TGTGCCAGCAGCCAAGATTTGCTAGCGGGGGTGGAGACCCAGTACTTC